This T cell receptor beta chain came from a study of T cells in women clearing cervical HPV infection. Study in general: Cases: HPV16-related CIN3 or worse on histology, a couple of invasive cancers. Controls' single incident HPV16 infection cleared within 12 months without precancer.

Clones were sequenced by immunoSEQ multiplex PCR, and TCRdb holds only the in-frame ones, with some missing. This sample lists roughly 20,000 clones; its ten largest clones have approximately 5.5%. In the case of this clone: The read halts 3 residues ahead of the CDR3 end, with the missing end drawn from the germline J gene.

All participants had a single incident cervical HPV16 infection, and prevalent HPV16 infections were excluded. V lost 4 bases to trimming and J lost 6 bases, with 16 bases between them. Per the germline V gene, CDR1 is SGHRS and CDR2 is YFSETQ. The CDR3 covers 14 residues. Sequencing input: blood buffy coat. This clonotype was sampled from a woman aged 18-70 years with a cervical HPV16 infection that either progressed to CIN3+ or cleared (not recorded which). The gene calls are TRBV5-1 and TRBJ1-1; tentatively, D is TRBD1 (6 bases). CDR3 DNA (partial): TGCGCCAGCAGCGATCCCGACAGGAGACCTGAA. Residues: CASSDPDRRPE. The CDR3 in full is CASSDPDRRPEAFF.